This T cell receptor (beta chain) was sequenced for a study of blood T cell repertoires in COVID-19. Study background: There were acute and convalescent COVID-19 samples, and they came from the United States, Italy and Spain. PBMCs, B-cell-depleted T cells, or T cells were the source of the cDNA or gDNA that made up the material.

This clone was observed a single time. Seattle participants joined during active infection and were tracked over time. The germline V and J ends were trimmed by 8 bases and 3 bases, with 11 bases remaining between them. The germline V gene has CDR1 MNHEY and CDR2 SMNVEV (reference sequence). This CDR3 is 13 amino acids long. Study processing details: Estimates of nucleated cell counts were drawn from the amplification of reference gene primers. Produced via immunoSEQ multiplex PCR; TCRdb's table is partial and in-frame only. V and J calls and clone size come straight from that table; D and trimming were deduced from the DNA. The sample contains roughly 210,000 clones, under 90% of which appear only once.

Sequenced sample: peripheral blood. This TCR came from a woman aged 80 or over with COVID-19, enrolled during active disease. The V and J genes are TRBV27 and TRBJ1-3; no reliable D call. The CDR3: CASGPLGGNTIYF. The DNA of the CDR3 is TGTGCCAGCGGGCCGCTGGGTGGAAACACCATATATTTT.